The entry below describes one T cell receptor (beta chain). Only in-frame clones appear in the TCRdb table, and some are missing; sequencing was by immunoSEQ multiplex PCR. The data hold roughly 400,000 clones, with roughly 90% observed a single time. This entry belongs to a study of Ad26.COV2.S vaccination and SARS-CoV-2 variants. Study-level information: As a participant in COV1001, the donor was in the Ad26.COV2.S trial arm.

Treatment given: some 19 received Ad26.COV2.S at low or high dose, single or two shots; 5 received placebo; per-sample allocation not given. Samples analyzed were those drawn on day 63 after the first vaccine or placebo injection. Germline assignment: CDR1 MNHEY and CDR2 SMNVEV (reference sequence). The CDR3 contains 16 residues. The V end was cut by 3 bases, the J end by 8 bases, with 21 bases between. The chain links TRBV27 to TRBJ2-3; tentative D call: TRBD2 (5 bases). Specimen: peripheral blood, collected in a trial of Ad26.COV2.S vaccine versus placebo. The source of this sequence is a person between 18 and 65 years old who received the Ad26.COV2.S COVID-19 vaccine or a placebo. Here the CDR3 DNA reads TGTGCCAGCAGTTTGCATCTGAGCGGCCCAGTAGGTACGCAGTATTTT. Protein sequence: CASSLHLSGPVGTQYF.